This T cell receptor (beta chain) was sequenced during a study of blood T cell repertoires in COVID-19. Methods used by the authors: Amplifying reference gene primers gave estimates of nucleated cell counts. Sequencing was performed with immunoSEQ multiplex PCR; in TCRdb, only in-frame clones are kept and a portion is missing. Clone size and V and J calls were adopted from that table, with D and trimming inferred from the DNA. The table shows more than 300,000 clones, with around nine tenths occurring only once. The CDR3 runs 16 residues. The germline CDR1 and CDR2 sequences are MNHEY and SVGAGI. Deletions cut 0 bases from V and 1 base from J, with 12 bases between.

Material: peripheral blood. The V gene is TRBV6-5, the J gene TRBJ1-1; possible D gene TRBD1, 5 bases. The receptor comes from a woman under 30 who had recovered from COVID-19. The chain's CDR3 is CASSYSWDDRNTEAFF. As DNA, the CDR3 is TGTGCCAGCAGTTACTCGTGGGATGACAGGAACACTGAAGCTTTCTTT.